The T cell receptor beta chain under discussion was sequenced for a study of human T cells and chemical hapten exposure. Overall study: Investigators sensitized roughly 2 cm by roughly 2 cm of upper inner arm skin with 2% DPC.

TCRdb re-called the RACE reads through MiXCR, storing one row per CDR3 protein. In the table there are about 120,000 distinct CDR3 sequences, about 13% of which are singletons. Germline values: CDR1 MDHEN, CDR2 SYDVKM. J was trimmed by 6 bases and V by 6 bases; bases with no gene match: 5. The CDR3 covers 14 residues. Time point specified: pre-sensitization, week 0. This sample's treatment: therapeutic diphenylcyclopropenone sensitization with weekly scalp DPC. This rearrangement joins TRBV28 to TRBJ1-5; 10 positions agree with TRBD1. This TCR was recovered from a woman aged 18-30 years with alopecia areata. Some clones in this sample may be carry-over from other donors' samples. The material sequenced was whole blood, taken in connection with sensitization to the hapten diphenylcyclopropenone (DPC). The DNA for the CDR3 is TGTGCCAGCAGATCGGACAGGGGGGTTCAGCCCCAGCATTTT. Translation: CASRSDRGVQPQHF.